Below, 7 T cell receptor beta chains from the same sample are listed, as sequenced in a study of T cell repertoires in cytomegalovirus infection. Each CDR3 protein gets one entry after TCRdb re-called the reads with MiXCR. Of 600,000 to 800,000 distinct CDR3 sequences listed, less than 25% are singletons. Sequences were obtained from CD8+ T cells from PBMCs. These receptors originate from a human donor in good health (CMV status not recorded). Some clones in this sample may be carry-over from other donors' samples.

This clonotype was found a few times. The rearrangement links TRBV6-5 to TRBJ1-1; D is perhaps TRBD1 (6 bases). The V end was cut by 3 bases, the J end by 7 bases, with 21 bases between. The CDR3 totals 16 residues. CDR1 and CDR2 (germline): MNHEY, SVGAGI. CDR3 in amino acids: CASSYIRTGPFNEAFF. CDR3 coding DNA: TGTGCCAGCAGTTATATTAGAACAGGGCCTTTTAATGAAGCTTTCTTT.

Many counts were recorded for this clonotype. The genes are TRBV7-2 and TRBJ2-1; TRBD2 matches at 8 bases. CDR3 length: 16 residues. In germline, CDR1 is SGHTA, CDR2 FQGNSA. Trimming cost V 4 bases and J 10 bases; bases outside gene matches: 15. CDR3 amino acids: CASSSPGTRVFWEQFF. The CDR3 DNA reads TGTGCCAGCAGCTCACCCGGGACTAGGGTGTTTTGGGAGCAGTTCTTC.

This clonotype was detected a few times. The rearrangement uses TRBV5-5 and TRBJ2-5; D remains ambiguous. The CDR3 runs to 14 residues. Germline loops: CDR1 SGHKS, CDR2 YYEKEE (reference sequence). The germline V and J ends were trimmed by 4 bases and 2 bases, with 12 bases remaining between them. The CDR3 loop is CASSGVVLQETQYF. The CDR3 DNA sequence: TGTGCCAGCAGCGGGGTAGTCCTTCAAGAGACCCAGTACTTC.

This clonotype has a handful of counts. V gene TRBV6-5 combines with J gene TRBJ2-3, with TRBD2 matching over 8 bases. Trimming removed 6 bases from V and 5 bases from J; junction bases left unmatched: 13. The CDR3 spans 16 residues. From germline, CDR1 is MNHEY and CDR2 SVGAGI. Here the CDR3 DNA reads TGTGCCAGCAGCTCCCTCGGGGGGGGAGAGGGAGATACGCAGTATTTT. Its translation is CASSSLGGGEGDTQYF.

This clonotype was counted a few times. The CDR3 sequence is CASRMGSYSNQPQHF. CDR3 bases: TGTGCCAGCAGAATGGGGAGCTATAGCAATCAGCCCCAGCATTTT. The V and J genes are TRBV2 and TRBJ1-5; D not resolved. Germline CDR1 reads SNHLY; CDR2 reads FYNNEI. The CDR3 covers 15 residues. V lost 6 bases to trimming and J lost 0 bases, with 12 bases between them.

This clonotype showed up just a few times. The rearrangement links TRBV29-1 to TRBJ1-2, with TRBD1 matching over 7 bases. Germline CDR1 reads SQVTM; CDR2 reads ANQGSEA. The V segment lost 5 bases and the J segment 8 bases; nucleotides outside the gene matches: 8. The CDR3 contains 12 residues. CDR3 sequence: CSVPGGFSGYTF. The CDR3 DNA reads TGCAGCGTTCCAGGGGGGTTCAGCGGCTACACCTTC.

The rearrangement links TRBV2 to TRBJ2-7; TRBD2 matches 7 bases. The CDR3 is 14 amino acids. V lost 7 bases, J lost 3 bases, and 9 bases stayed unmatched. Germline CDR1 is SNHLY and CDR2 is FYNNEI. The DNA of the CDR3 is TGTGCCAGCACCGAGGGCGCGGGGGACTACGAGCAGTACGTC. This encodes CASTEGAGDYEQYV.